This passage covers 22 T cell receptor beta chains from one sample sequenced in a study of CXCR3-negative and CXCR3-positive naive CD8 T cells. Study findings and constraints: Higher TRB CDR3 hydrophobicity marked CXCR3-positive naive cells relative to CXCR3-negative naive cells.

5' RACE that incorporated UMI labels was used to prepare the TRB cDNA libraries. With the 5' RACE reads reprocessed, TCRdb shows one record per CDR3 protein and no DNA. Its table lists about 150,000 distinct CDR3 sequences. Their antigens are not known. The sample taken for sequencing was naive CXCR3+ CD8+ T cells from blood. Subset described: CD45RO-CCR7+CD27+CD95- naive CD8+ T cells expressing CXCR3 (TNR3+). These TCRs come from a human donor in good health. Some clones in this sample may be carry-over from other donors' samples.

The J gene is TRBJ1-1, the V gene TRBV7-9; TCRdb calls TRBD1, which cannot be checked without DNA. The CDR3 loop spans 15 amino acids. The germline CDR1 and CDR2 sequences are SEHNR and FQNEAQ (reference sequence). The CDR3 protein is CASSLEVGAHTEAFF.

The CDR3 loop is CASSLTAGETYEQYF. V gene TRBV27 combines with J gene TRBJ2-7; the D call from TCRdb, TRBD2, cannot be confirmed without DNA. This CDR3 spans 15 amino acids. Germline CDR1 MNHEY, CDR2 SMNVEV (reference sequence).

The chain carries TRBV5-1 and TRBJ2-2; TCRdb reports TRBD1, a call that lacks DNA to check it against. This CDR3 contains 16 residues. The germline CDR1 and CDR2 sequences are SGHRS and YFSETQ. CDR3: CASSAPGQGNTGELFF.

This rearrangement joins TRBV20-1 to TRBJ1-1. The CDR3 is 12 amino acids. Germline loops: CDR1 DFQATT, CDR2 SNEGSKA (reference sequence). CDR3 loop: CSARDKVTVAFF.

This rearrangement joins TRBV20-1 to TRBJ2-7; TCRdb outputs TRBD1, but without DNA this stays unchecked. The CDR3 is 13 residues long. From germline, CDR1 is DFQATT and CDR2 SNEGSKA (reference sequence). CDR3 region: CSASRTNSYEQYF.

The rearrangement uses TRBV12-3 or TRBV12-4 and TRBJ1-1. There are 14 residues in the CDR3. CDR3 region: CASRPTYTRTEAFF.

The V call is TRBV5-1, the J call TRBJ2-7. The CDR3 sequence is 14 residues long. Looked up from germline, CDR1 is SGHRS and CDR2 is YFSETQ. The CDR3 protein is CASSLEPTYHEQYF.

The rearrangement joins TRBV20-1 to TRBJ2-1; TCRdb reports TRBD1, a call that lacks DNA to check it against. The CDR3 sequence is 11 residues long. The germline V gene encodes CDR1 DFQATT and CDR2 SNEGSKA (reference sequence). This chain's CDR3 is CSGQGGNEQFF.

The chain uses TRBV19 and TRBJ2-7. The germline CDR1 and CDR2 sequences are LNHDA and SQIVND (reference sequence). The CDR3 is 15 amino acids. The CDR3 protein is CASSIGLDYRYEQYF. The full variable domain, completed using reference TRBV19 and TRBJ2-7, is DGGITQSPKYLFRKEGQNVTLSCEQNLNHDAMYWYRQDPGQGLRLIYYSQIVNDFQKGDIAEGYSVSREKKESFPLTVTSAQKNPTAFYLCASSIGLDYRYEQYFGPGTRLTVT.

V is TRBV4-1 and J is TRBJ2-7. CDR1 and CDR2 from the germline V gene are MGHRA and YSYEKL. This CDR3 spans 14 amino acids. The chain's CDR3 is CASSQFSDGHEQYF.

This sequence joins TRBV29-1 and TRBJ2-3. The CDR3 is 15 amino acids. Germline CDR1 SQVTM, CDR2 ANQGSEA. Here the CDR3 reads CSVEDRSRSTDTQYF.

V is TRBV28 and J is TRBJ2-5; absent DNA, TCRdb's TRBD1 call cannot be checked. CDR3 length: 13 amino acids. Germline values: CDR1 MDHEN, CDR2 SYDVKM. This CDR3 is CASSLREGETQYF.

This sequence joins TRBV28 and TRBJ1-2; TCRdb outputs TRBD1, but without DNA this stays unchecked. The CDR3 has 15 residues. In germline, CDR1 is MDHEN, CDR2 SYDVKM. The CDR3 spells CASSLEGRGLEGYTF.

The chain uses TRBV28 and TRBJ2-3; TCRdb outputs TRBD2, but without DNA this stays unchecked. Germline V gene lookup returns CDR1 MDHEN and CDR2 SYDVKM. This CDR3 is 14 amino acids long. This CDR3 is CASGIAGGTDTQYF.

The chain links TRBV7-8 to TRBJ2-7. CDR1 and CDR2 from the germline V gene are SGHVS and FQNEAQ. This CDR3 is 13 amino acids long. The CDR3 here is CASSQGGYDEQYF.

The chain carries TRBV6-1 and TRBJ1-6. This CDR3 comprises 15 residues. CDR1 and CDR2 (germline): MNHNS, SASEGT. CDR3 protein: CARSESGSWGSPLHF.

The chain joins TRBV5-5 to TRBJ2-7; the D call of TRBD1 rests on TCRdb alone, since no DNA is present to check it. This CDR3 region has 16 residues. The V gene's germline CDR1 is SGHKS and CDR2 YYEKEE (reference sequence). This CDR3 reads CASSAGQGWKFYEQYF.

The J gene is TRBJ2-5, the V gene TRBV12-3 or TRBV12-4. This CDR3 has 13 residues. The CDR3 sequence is CASSSTGWETQYF.

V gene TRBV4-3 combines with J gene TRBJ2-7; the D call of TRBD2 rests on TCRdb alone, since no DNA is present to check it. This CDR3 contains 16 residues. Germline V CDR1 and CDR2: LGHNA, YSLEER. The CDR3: CASSQDRSGGFYEQYF.

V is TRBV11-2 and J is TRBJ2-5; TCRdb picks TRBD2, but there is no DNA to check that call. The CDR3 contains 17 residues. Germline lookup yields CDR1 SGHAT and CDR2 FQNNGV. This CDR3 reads CASSPGLAELYQETQYF.

The CDR3 loop reads CASSAYHVGEQFF. The chain links TRBV7-9 to TRBJ2-1. This CDR3 region has 13 residues. Germline V CDR1 and CDR2: SEHNR, FQNEAQ (reference sequence).

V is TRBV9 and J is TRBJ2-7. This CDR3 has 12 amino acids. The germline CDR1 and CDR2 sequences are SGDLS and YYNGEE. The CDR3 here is CASSPDGLEQYF.